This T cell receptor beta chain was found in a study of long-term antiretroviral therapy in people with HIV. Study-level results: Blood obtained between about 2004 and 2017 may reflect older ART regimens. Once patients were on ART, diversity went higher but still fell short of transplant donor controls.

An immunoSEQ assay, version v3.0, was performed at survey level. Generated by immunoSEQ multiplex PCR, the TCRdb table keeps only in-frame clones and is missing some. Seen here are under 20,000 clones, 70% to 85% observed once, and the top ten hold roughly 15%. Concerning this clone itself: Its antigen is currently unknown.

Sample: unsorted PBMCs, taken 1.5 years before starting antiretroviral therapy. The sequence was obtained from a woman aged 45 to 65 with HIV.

The CDR3 DNA sequence: TGTGCCAGCAGTTACTCGTTCCGGAACACTGAAGCTTTCTTT. Translated: CASSYSFRNTEAFF. The rearrangement links TRBV6-5 to TRBJ1-1, with no clear D. The CDR3 runs 14 residues. CDR1 and CDR2 from the germline V gene are MNHEY and SVGAGI. Trimming cost V 0 bases and J 1 base, with 6 bases left between them.